Below are 27 T cell receptor beta chains sequenced from a single sample in a study of technical replicates of blood from several donors (dated 2017 in TCRdb). The method was the immunoSEQ multiplex PCR assay. TCRdb obtained this table from immuneACCESS and retained in-frame rearrangements with V and J assigned. These tables miss some clones; where compared with another copy, unresolved V genes account for less than half of the shortfall, and the remainder is unexplained. This sample is represented by 50,000 to 65,000 clones; almost 95% of them were singletons. The top ten hold about 4.5% of the sample. Input material: PBMCs. The receptor set was obtained from a human donor in good health. Some clones in this sample may be carry-over from other donors' samples.

The rearrangement joins TRBV18 to TRBJ2-3, with 7 positions matching TRBD2. CDR1 is KGHSH, CDR2 LQKENI, per germline. CDR3 length equals 15 residues. The V and J ends lost 5 bases and 0 bases, in that order; junction bases with no gene match: 5. The CDR3 nucleotides are TGTGCCAGCTCAATGGGGACTATTAGCACAGATACGCAGTATTTT. Amino acid sequence: CASSMGTISTDTQYF.

The rearrangement joins TRBV7-2 to TRBJ1-4; no firm D call. The V end was cut by 6 bases, the J end by 0 bases, with 8 bases between. Germline-derived CDR1 and CDR2 are SGHTA and FQGNSA. This CDR3 region has 14 residues. CDR3 loop: CASSPVATNEKLFF. Here the CDR3 DNA reads TGTGCCAGCAGTCCGGTTGCAACTAATGAAAAACTGTTTTTT.

This clone was seen once. The chain employs TRBV9 and TRBJ2-2, with TRBD2 identical over 9 bases. Germline assignment: CDR1 SGDLS and CDR2 YYNGEE. The CDR3 is 15 residues long. The trim removed 4 bases at V and 4 bases at J, leaving 5 bases unmatched. DNA of the CDR3: TGTGCCAGCAGCTCGCTAGCGGGAATCACCGGGGAGCTGTTTTTT. Translating it yields CASSSLAGITGELFF.

The chain links TRBV5-1 to TRBJ1-2; D ambiguous. CDR3 length: 13 amino acids. Germline CDR1 and CDR2: SGHRS and YFSETQ. V was shortened by 2 bases and J by 1 base, with 6 bases between the two germline ends. The CDR3 nucleotides read TGCGCCAGCAGCTTCGACATTAACTATGGCTACACCTTC. Its protein is CASSFDINYGYTF.

The genes are TRBV25-1 and TRBJ2-1; 8 nucleotides agree with TRBD2. Germline-derived CDR1 and CDR2 are MGHDK and SYGVNS. The CDR3 consists of 15 residues. V lost 3 bases, J lost 4 bases, and 5 bases stayed unmatched. CDR3 in amino acids: CASSDASGQYNEQFF. CDR3 in DNA: TGTGCCAGCAGTGACGCTAGCGGGCAGTACAATGAGCAGTTCTTC. The whole variable domain, filled in from reference TRBV25-1 and TRBJ2-1, reads EADIYQTPRYLVIGTGKKITLECSQTMGHDKMYWYQQDPGMELHLIHYSYGVNSTEKGDLSSESTVSRIRTEHFPLTLESARPSHTSQYLCASSDASGQYNEQFFGPGTRLTVL.

This clone showed up just once. V gene TRBV7-9 combines with J gene TRBJ2-7, with D tentatively TRBD1 (7 bases). The CDR3 extends over 15 amino acids. The V and J ends lost 6 bases and 9 bases respectively, with 24 bases between them. Germline CDR1 is SEHNR and CDR2 is FQNEAQ (reference sequence). CDR3 in amino acids: CASSRTGTALEGQYF. The CDR3 region has the DNA TGTGCCAGCAGTCGTACCGGGACAGCCTTGGAGGGGCAGTACTTC.

The rearrangement joins TRBV5-5 to TRBJ2-3; possibly TRBD1 for D (6 bases). In germline, CDR1 is SGHKS, CDR2 YYEKEE (reference sequence). The CDR3 covers 14 residues. Between the trimmed V and J ends, which lost 0 bases and 4 bases, there was a span of 9 bases. CDR3 loop: CASSLGSGADTQYF. DNA for the CDR3: TGTGCCAGCAGCTTGGGGTCAGGGGCAGATACGCAGTATTTT.

V usage is TRBV5-4 and J usage is TRBJ1-6; D perhaps matches TRBD1 (6 bases). This CDR3 spans 15 amino acids. Germline V gives CDR1 SGHNT, CDR2 YYREEE (reference sequence). V lost 0 bases and J 7 bases, leaving 11 bases between the germline ends. CDR3 region: CASSLERQGNSPLHF. The CDR3 nucleotides are TGTGCCAGCAGCTTGGAACGGCAGGGGAATTCACCCCTCCACTTT.

CDR3: CASRFRDGARGYGYTF. The CDR3 bases are TGTGCCAGCAGGTTTAGGGACGGGGCGCGGGGCTATGGCTACACCTTC. The chain uses TRBV27 and TRBJ1-2, with TRBD1 as a possible D gene (5 bases). CDR3 length equals 16 residues. Looked up from germline, CDR1 is MNHEY and CDR2 is SMNVEV (reference sequence). The germline V and J ends were trimmed by 6 bases and 4 bases, with 21 bases remaining between them.

This chain links TRBV6-5 with TRBJ2-7; perhaps TRBD2 as D (5 bases). Between the trimmed V and J ends, which lost 5 bases and 2 bases, there was a span of 13 bases. CDR1 is MNHEY and CDR2 is SVGAGI in the germline V gene. The CDR3 spans 14 residues. The CDR3 coding sequence is TGTGCCAGCAGTACCGGACTGGCAACCTACGAGCAGTACTTC. This codes for CASSTGLATYEQYF.

This sequence joins TRBV7-9 and TRBJ2-3; 7 bases match TRBD1. Per the germline V gene, CDR1 is SEHNR and CDR2 is FQNEAQ (reference sequence). The trim removed 4 bases at V and 2 bases at J, leaving 15 bases unmatched. The CDR3 consists of 18 residues. The CDR3 DNA sequence: TGTGCCAGCAGCTCGGGGACAGAGGTCTTCCCCTTCACAGATACGCAGTATTTT. It yields the protein CASSSGTEVFPFTDTQYF.

V gene TRBV16 combines with J gene TRBJ1-2; D unclear. The germline gives CDR1 KGHSY, CDR2 FQNENV. This CDR3 has 14 amino acids. V lost 0 bases to trimming and J lost 8 bases, with 13 bases between them. The CDR3, as DNA: TGTGCCAGCAGCCAATCGGCCAGGCGAACGGGCTACACCTTC. Translating it yields CASSQSARRTGYTF.

J is TRBJ1-6 and V is TRBV18; the match to TRBD1 covers 7 bases. V gave up 3 bases and J gave up 7 bases; unmatched junction bases: 3. Germline lookup yields CDR1 KGHSH and CDR2 LQKENI. There are 14 residues in the CDR3. Here the CDR3 reads CASSPWDRNSPLHF. DNA of the CDR3: TGTGCCAGCTCACCCTGGGACAGAAATTCACCCCTCCACTTT.

V is TRBV9 and J is TRBJ1-6; possibly TRBD1 for D (5 bases). The CDR3 runs to 15 residues. Trimming cost V 4 bases and J 1 base, with 9 bases left between them. Germline V CDR1 and CDR2: SGDLS, YYNGEE. CDR3 region: CASSPRGSYNSPLHF. CDR3 bases: TGTGCCAGCAGCCCGCGGGGGTCCTATAATTCACCCCTCCACTTT.

CDR3 loop: CAWSRAGGPNEQFF. CDR3 coding DNA: TGTGCCTGGAGTCGGGCGGGAGGGCCGAATGAGCAGTTCTTC. This sequence joins TRBV30 and TRBJ2-1, with 9 nucleotides matching TRBD2. J gave up 7 bases and V 2 bases, and 6 bases lay outside the gene matches. Germline-derived CDR1 and CDR2 are GTSNPN and SVGIG (reference sequence). The CDR3 totals 14 residues. Filled out from reference TRBV30 and TRBJ2-1, the complete variable domain reads SQTIHQWPATLVQPVGSPLSLECTVEGTSNPNLYWYRQAAGRGLQLLFYSVGIGQISSEVPQNLSASRPQDRQFILSSKKLLLSDSGFYLCAWSRAGGPNEQFFGPGTRLTVL.

The V gene is TRBV7-9, the J gene TRBJ2-3; D unresolved. This CDR3 is 13 amino acids long. V was cut by 2 bases and J by 5 bases, with 8 bases left in between. Germline lookup yields CDR1 SEHNR and CDR2 FQNEAQ (reference sequence). CDR3 DNA sequence: TGTGCCAGCAGCTTATCAAGTAGAGATACGCAGTATTTT. As protein: CASSLSSRDTQYF.

This sequence joins TRBV4-3 and TRBJ1-2; D is unclear. This CDR3 is 14 amino acids long. V was shortened by 4 bases and J by 8 bases, with 17 bases between the two germline ends. Germline V CDR1 and CDR2: LGHNA, YSLEER. CDR3 sequence reads: CASSPRGGIGGYTF. Written as DNA, the CDR3 is TGCGCCAGCAGCCCCAGAGGCGGAATTGGGGGCTACACCTTC.

The chain has TRBV14 and TRBJ1-6, with 8 nucleotides matching TRBD1. CDR1 SGHDN and CDR2 FVKESK come from the germline V gene. After removal of 0 bases from V and 0 bases from J, the junction contained 7 bases not matched to a gene. The CDR3 loop spans 19 amino acids. CDR3 sequence reads: CASSQEDRVPSSYNSPLHF. DNA for the CDR3: TGTGCCAGCAGCCAAGAGGACAGGGTGCCAAGCTCCTATAATTCACCCCTCCACTTT.

The chain uses TRBV5-1 and TRBJ2-1; 7 positions match TRBD2. Germline trimming cut 5 bases from V and 1 base from J; bases unmatched to any gene: 6. CDR1 SGHRS and CDR2 YFSETQ come from the germline V gene. The CDR3 covers 15 residues. In nucleotides, the CDR3 is TGCGCCAGCAGTTCCGGGACTAATTCCTACAATGAGCAGTTCTTC. Amino acids: CASSSGTNSYNEQFF.

This clone has a handful of counts. The chain uses TRBV25-1 and TRBJ2-7; TRBD2 matches at 9 bases. V shed 3 bases, J shed 3 bases, and the junction held 3 bases outside the gene matches. CDR3 length equals 14 residues. CDR1 and CDR2 from the germline V gene are MGHDK and SYGVNS. CDR3 DNA: TGTGCCAGCAGTGATATGACTAGCGGCTACGAGCAGTACTTC. Protein product: CASSDMTSGYEQYF.

The chain joins TRBV6-5 to TRBJ2-3; a possible D gene is TRBD2 (6 bases). The germline V and J ends were trimmed by 3 bases and 4 bases, with 14 bases remaining between them. CDR1 and CDR2 (germline): MNHEY, SVGAGI. The length of the CDR3 is 15 residues. The DNA for the CDR3 is TGTGCCAGCAGTTATTACGGAGGGGAGGCAGATACGCAGTATTTT. Its protein product is CASSYYGGEADTQYF.

This rearrangement joins TRBV5-1 to TRBJ2-7; D gene unclear. Trimming removed 5 bases from V and 0 bases from J, with 6 bases in between. Germline V gives CDR1 SGHRS, CDR2 YFSETQ. This CDR3 comprises 12 residues. CDR3 protein: CASSADSYEQYF. DNA of the CDR3: TGCGCCAGCAGTGCGGACTCCTACGAGCAGTACTTC.

The chain carries TRBV7-2 and TRBJ2-4; 8 bases match TRBD2. V trimming: 5 bases; J trimming: 7 bases; junction bases outside the gene matches: 19. Germline V lookup: CDR1 SGHTA, CDR2 FQGNSA. This CDR3 is built from 18 residues. As DNA, the CDR3 is TGTGCCAGCAGCGTTAGAGGGCAGGGAGGGCGCGGGGGGAACATTCAGTACTTC. Its translation: CASSVRGQGGRGGNIQYF.

The J gene is TRBJ2-5, the V gene TRBV4-2; TRBD2 agrees at 12 bases. Looked up from germline, CDR1 is LGHNA and CDR2 is YNFKEQ. This CDR3 comprises 18 residues. Trimming removed 0 bases from V and 4 bases from J; junction bases left unmatched: 9. This CDR3 reads CASSQEILAGGVGETQYF. CDR3 nucleotide sequence: TGTGCCAGCAGCCAAGAAATACTAGCGGGAGGAGTGGGAGAGACCCAGTACTTC.

The rearrangement joins TRBV30 to TRBJ2-7; TRBD1 matches 10 bases. The CDR3 has 14 amino acids. The V gene's germline CDR1 is GTSNPN and CDR2 SVGIG (reference sequence). The V gene end was trimmed by 4 bases and the J gene end by 4 bases; junction bases not matched to a gene: 7. The CDR3 is CAWNSGTGDYEQYF. The DNA for the CDR3 is TGTGCCTGGAACAGCGGGACAGGGGATTACGAGCAGTACTTC.

This clone was detected a few times. The CDR3 coding sequence is TGTGCCAGCAGCGAGGACAGGGTCTACGAGCAGTACTTC. This translates into CASSEDRVYEQYF. The J gene is TRBJ2-7, the V gene TRBV7-9; 8 bases align to TRBD1. The CDR3 covers 13 residues. Germline-derived CDR1 and CDR2 are SEHNR and FQNEAQ (reference sequence). After removal of 5 bases from V and 3 bases from J, the junction contained 3 bases not matched to a gene.

The genes are TRBV7-6 and TRBJ2-3; 8 nucleotides match TRBD2. The CDR3 is 15 residues long. Germline lookup yields CDR1 SGHVS and CDR2 FNYEAQ. After removal of 1 base from V and 7 bases from J, the junction contained 7 bases not matched to a gene. The CDR3 loop is CASSLGTSSPNTQYF. CDR3 bases: TGTGCCAGCAGCTTAGGGACTAGCTCTCCTAATACGCAGTATTTT.